This TCR beta chain was recorded in a study of T cell responses to AZD1222 COVID-19 vaccine. Sequencing was performed with immunoSEQ multiplex PCR; in TCRdb, only in-frame clones are kept and a portion is missing. This table holds 150,000 or so clones, around 88% found once. About this clone: Its antigen is unknown.

Study-wide points: The donor group comprised mostly white British people and more females; the analysis possibly underestimated clonal diversity. Two AZD1222 doses significantly raised spike-specific TCR breadth and depth over controls. Targeting of unmutated variant regions was reportedly seen in nearly half of spike-specific TCRs. Seropositive AZD1222 recipients at baseline numbered only 5 to 7.

The V gene's germline CDR1 is SEHNR and CDR2 FQNEAQ (reference sequence). With 5 bases removed from V and 1 base from J, the gap between germline ends came to 8 bases. The CDR3 covers 13 residues. This clonotype originated in an adult in good health. The genes are TRBV7-9 and TRBJ1-1, with D unclear. This sample comprised peripheral blood, obtained on day 0 of MenACWY control vaccination. The CDR3 loop reads CASSVDGNTEAFF. CDR3 coding DNA: TGTGCCAGCAGCGTGGACGGGAACACTGAAGCTTTCTTT.